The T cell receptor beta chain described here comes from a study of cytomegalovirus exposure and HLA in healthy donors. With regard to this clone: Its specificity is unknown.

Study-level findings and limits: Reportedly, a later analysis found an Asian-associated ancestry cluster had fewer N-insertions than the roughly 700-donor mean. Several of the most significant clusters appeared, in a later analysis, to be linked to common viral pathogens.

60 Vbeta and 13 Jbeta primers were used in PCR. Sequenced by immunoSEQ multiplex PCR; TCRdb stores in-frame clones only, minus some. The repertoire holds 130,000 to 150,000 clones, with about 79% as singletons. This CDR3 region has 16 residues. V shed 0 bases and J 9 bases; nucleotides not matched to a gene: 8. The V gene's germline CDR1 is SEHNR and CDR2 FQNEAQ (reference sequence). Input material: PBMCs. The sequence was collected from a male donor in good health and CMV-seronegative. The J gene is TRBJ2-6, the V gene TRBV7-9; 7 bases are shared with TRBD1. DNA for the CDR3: TGTGCCAGCAGCTTAGCCTCAACCGGGACAGTCAACGTCCTGACTTTC. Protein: CASSLASTGTVNVLTF.